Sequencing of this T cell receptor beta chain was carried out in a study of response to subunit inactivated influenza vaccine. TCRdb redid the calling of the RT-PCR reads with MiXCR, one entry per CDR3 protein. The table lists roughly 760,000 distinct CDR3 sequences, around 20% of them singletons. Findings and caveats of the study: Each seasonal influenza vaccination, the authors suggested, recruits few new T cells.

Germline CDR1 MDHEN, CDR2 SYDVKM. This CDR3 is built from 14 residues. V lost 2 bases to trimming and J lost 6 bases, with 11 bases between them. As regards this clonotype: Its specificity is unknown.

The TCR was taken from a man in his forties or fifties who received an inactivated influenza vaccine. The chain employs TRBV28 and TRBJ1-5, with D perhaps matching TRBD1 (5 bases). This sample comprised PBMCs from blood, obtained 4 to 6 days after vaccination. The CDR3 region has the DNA TGTGCCAGCAGTTTAGGGGGAGGGATTCAGCCCCAGCATTTT. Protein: CASSLGGGIQPQHF. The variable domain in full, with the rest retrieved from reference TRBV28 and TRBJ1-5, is DVKVTQSSRYLVKRTGEKVFLECVQDMDHENMFWYRQDPGLGLRLIYFSYDVKMKEKGDIPEGYSVSREKKERFSLILESASTNQTSMYLCASSLGGGIQPQHFGDGTRLSIL.